The entry below describes one T cell receptor (beta chain). As yet, its antigen is unknown. For genomic DNA, unsorted samples relied on 85 million to 100 million PBMCs. The deep-level immunoSEQ assay was used. PCR replicates from unsorted PBMC used around 320 ng DNA, and this amount was 32,000 or so T cell genomes. This table comes from immunoSEQ multiplex PCR, and its TCRdb copy is limited to in-frame clones, with some not included. The repertoire holds roughly 490,000 clones, roughly four fifths seen once, with roughly 13% in the top ten. This sample was included in a study of shared clonotypes between healthy human individuals. Study conclusions and caveats: Sampling covered nothing but blood. Tissue TCR repertoires likely differ from those found in blood.

The ends were cut back, 5 bases at V and 2 bases at J, with 10 bases in the middle. Germline lookup yields CDR1 LNHDA and CDR2 SQIVND (reference sequence). The CDR3 is 14 amino acids. The rearrangement links TRBV19 to TRBJ1-3; D is unresolved. The TCR comes from a woman aged 40 to 55 in good health. Some clones in this sample may be carry-over from other donors' samples. The sequenced sample consisted of PBMCs. CDR3 protein: CASSPVGAGNTIYF. For the CDR3, the DNA is TGTGCCAGTAGTCCCGTTGGGGCTGGAAACACCATATATTTT.